These 21 T cell receptor beta chains came from one sample sequenced in a study of T cell repertoires in aging, cancer and after chemotherapy. The template was genomic DNA from peripheral blood, not RNA. Rearranged V-D-J TRB sequences were amplified with a mixed TRB-A/B primer pool. TCRdb reanalysed the multiplex PCR reads using MiXCR and keeps one entry per CDR3 protein. Of a few thousand distinct CDR3 sequences in the sample, nearly 60% were seen once. The sample taken for sequencing was blood. Receptors originate from a human donor with a solid tumor.

The V and J genes are TRBV20-1 and TRBJ1-2, with unresolved D. CDR1 and CDR2 (germline): DFQATT, SNEGSKA (reference sequence). The CDR3 covers 15 residues. The V gene lost 1 base and the J gene lost 4 bases, with 16 bases spanning the gap. CDR3 in amino acids: CSARALGYGSYGYTF. The CDR3 DNA follows: TGCAGTGCTAGAGCCCTGGGGTACGGAAGCTATGGCTACACCTTC.

The chain employs TRBV6-1 and TRBJ1-1; 8 bases map to TRBD1. CDR3 length equals 14 residues. The V gene end was trimmed by 7 bases and the J gene end by 2 bases; junction bases not matched to a gene: 6. The germline V gene has CDR1 MNHNS and CDR2 SASEGT. CDR3 in amino acids: CASTRDRGNTEAFF. In nucleotides, the CDR3 is TGTGCCAGCACTCGCGACAGGGGCAACACTGAAGCTTTCTTT.

The chain couples TRBV7-9 to TRBJ2-1, with 7 bases aligning to TRBD2. The CDR3 is 14 amino acids. J lost 5 bases, V lost 2 bases, and 3 bases had no gene match. The germline CDR1 and CDR2 sequences are SEHNR and FQNEAQ (reference sequence). The CDR3: CASSLSGGHNEQFF. The DNA for the CDR3 is TGTGCCAGCAGCTTATCGGGGGGACACAATGAGCAGTTCTTC.

The V gene is TRBV4-3, the J gene TRBJ1-2; the D gene is possibly TRBD1 (6 bases). The CDR3 length is 15 residues. The V gene lost 4 bases and the J gene lost 6 bases, with 18 bases spanning the gap. CDR1 is LGHNA and CDR2 is YSLEER in the germline V gene. For the CDR3, the DNA is TGCGCCAGCAGCCCCCGAGGGGGTGGTTCCGATGGCTACACCTTC. Amino acid sequence: CASSPRGGGSDGYTF.

CDR3 in amino acids: CATSERGRVGGEQFF. DNA for the CDR3: TGTGCCACCAGTGAGAGGGGCAGGGTAGGCGGTGAGCAGTTCTTC. This chain uses TRBV24-1 with TRBJ2-1; D tentatively reads TRBD1 or TRBD2 (5 bases each). V dropped 4 bases and J dropped 9 bases, with 18 bases sitting between them. This CDR3 has 15 residues. The germline V gene encodes CDR1 KGHDR and CDR2 SFDVKD.

The chain joins TRBV19 to TRBJ2-5; D might be TRBD2 (5 bases). The V end lost 0 bases, the J end lost 2 bases, and 13 bases lay between the germline ends. CDR1 and CDR2 from the germline V gene are LNHDA and SQIVND (reference sequence). The CDR3 consists of 16 residues. The CDR3 sequence: CASSIDFTTGQETQYF. In DNA form, the CDR3 reads TGTGCCAGTAGTATAGATTTCACGACGGGGCAAGAGACCCAGTACTTC.

The chain is built from TRBV20-1 and TRBJ1-1; tentatively, D is TRBD1 (5 bases). The CDR3 extends over 14 amino acids. Looked up from germline, CDR1 is DFQATT and CDR2 is SNEGSKA (reference sequence). Trimming took 0 bases from V and 6 from J, leaving 14 bases between them. The CDR3 loop reads CSAREWGLSPEAFF. In nucleotides, the CDR3 is TGCAGTGCTAGAGAATGGGGCCTTAGCCCTGAAGCTTTCTTT.

CDR3 sequence: CASSRVGMNTEAFF. The CDR3 region has the DNA TGTGCCAGTAGCAGGGTGGGGATGAACACTGAAGCTTTCTTT. The V call is TRBV19, the J call TRBJ1-1, with D possibly matching TRBD1 (5 bases). CDR3 size: 14 residues. The germline V gene has CDR1 LNHDA and CDR2 SQIVND (reference sequence). Trimming took off 6 bases at V and 0 bases at J, with 11 bases between the two ends.

In its sample, this clonotype was seen a few times. The chain uses TRBV7-9 and TRBJ1-1, with D maybe TRBD1 (6 bases). There are 13 residues in the CDR3. Deletions cut 2 bases from V and 4 bases from J, with 8 bases between. Germline CDR1 is SEHNR and CDR2 is FQNEAQ (reference sequence). The CDR3 region is CASSLQQGTEAFF. The CDR3 region has the DNA TGTGCCAGCAGCTTACAACAGGGCACTGAAGCTTTCTTT.

The CDR3 loop reads CASSYYDRGGIEAFF. As DNA, the CDR3 is TGTGCCAGCAGTTACTACGACAGGGGAGGGATCGAAGCTTTCTTT. This chain connects TRBV6-1 to TRBJ1-1, with 8 bases identical to TRBD1. The CDR3 totals 15 residues. Germline CDR1 reads MNHNS; CDR2 reads SASEGT. V lost 5 bases and J lost 8; bases outside the gene matches: 13.

On this clonotype: A junction end diverges from the germline sequence, so it may reflect a read error. The CDR3 spells CASSLDGLAGYNEQFF. In DNA, the CDR3 is TGCGCCAGCAGCTTGGACGGCCTAGCGGGGTATAATGAGCAGTTCTTC. V gene TRBV5-6 combines with J gene TRBJ2-1, with 9 bases aligning to TRBD2. Germline V lookup: CDR1 SGHDT, CDR2 YYEEEE. This CDR3 is built from 16 residues.

This chain connects TRBV10-2 to TRBJ2-7, with 10 bases lining up with TRBD2. The CDR3 consists of 17 residues. The ends lost 3 bases at V and 6 bases at J; junction bases unmatched: 14. The germline gives CDR1 WSHSY, CDR2 SAAADI. CDR3 residues: CASSDQFGVAGGGEQYF. CDR3 DNA: TGCGCCAGCAGTGATCAGTTTGGAGTAGCGGGAGGCGGCGAGCAGTACTTC.

This clonotype counts as large. The DNA for the CDR3 is TGTGCCAGCAGCCTCCCAGGAAGGACTAGCGGGAGCGGGTCCTACGAGCAGTACTTC. Its protein product is CASSLPGRTSGSGSYEQYF. J is TRBJ2-7 and V is TRBV7-9; TRBD2 aligns across 13 bases. This CDR3 is built from 19 residues. CDR1 and CDR2 (germline): SEHNR, FQNEAQ (reference sequence). After removal of 5 bases from V and 1 base from J, the junction contained 14 bases not matched to a gene.

The rearrangement links TRBV7-2 to TRBJ2-5; TRBD2 aligns across 7 bases. This CDR3 has 15 residues. Germline-derived CDR1 and CDR2 are SGHTA and FQGNSA. The trim removed 1 base at V and 4 bases at J, leaving 6 bases unmatched. CDR3 sequence (DNA): TGTGCCAGCAGCTTAGTAGGGAGGGGATTAGAGACCCAGTACTTC. As protein: CASSLVGRGLETQYF.

This clonotype was detected a few times. The V call is TRBV5-4, the J call TRBJ2-7, with 8 bases aligning to TRBD2. Germline V gene sequence: CDR1 SGHNT, CDR2 YYREEE (reference sequence). The length of the CDR3 is 15 residues. V shed 4 bases and J 2 bases; nucleotides not matched to a gene: 8. This chain's CDR3 is CASSTSAGAPYEQYF. CDR3 bases: TGTGCCAGCAGCACTTCAGCGGGGGCTCCCTACGAGCAGTACTTC.

The rearrangement joins TRBV6-5 to TRBJ2-7; D uncertain. V lost 7 bases, J lost 2 bases, and 9 bases lay in between. Germline lookup yields CDR1 MNHEY and CDR2 SVGAGI. The CDR3 spans 12 residues. CDR3 region: CASTNNTYEQYF. CDR3 coding DNA: TGTGCCAGCACCAACAATACCTACGAGCAGTACTTC.

This rearrangement joins TRBV6-4 to TRBJ1-2; possibly TRBD1 for D (5 bases). CDR3 length: 13 amino acids. The germline V gene has CDR1 MRHNA and CDR2 SNTAGT. With 2 bases removed from V and 4 bases from J, the gap between germline ends came to 8 bases. The CDR3 nucleotides are TGTGCCAGCAGTGACGTGGGGGGCTATGGCTACACCTTC. This codes for CASSDVGGYGYTF.

The genes are TRBV18 and TRBJ1-5, with no clear D. The germline V gene encodes CDR1 KGHSH and CDR2 LQKENI. The length of the CDR3 is 14 residues. V was cut by 1 base and J by 4 bases, with 8 bases left in between. The CDR3 DNA reads TGTGCCAGCTCACCACATGGAATGAATCAGCCCCAGCATTTT. Its protein product is CASSPHGMNQPQHF.

This chain uses TRBV7-3 with TRBJ2-7, with 10 bases lining up with TRBD2. This CDR3 contains 15 residues. J was trimmed by 2 bases and V by 4 bases; bases with no gene match: 5. Germline V gives CDR1 SGHTA, CDR2 FQGTGA. The DNA for the CDR3 is TGTGCCAGCAGCTCGACTAGCGGGCCGACCTACGAGCAGTACTTC. It encodes CASSSTSGPTYEQYF.

The V and J genes are TRBV27 and TRBJ2-7; unclear D gene. Germline assignment: CDR1 MNHEY and CDR2 SMNVEV (reference sequence). This CDR3 region has 15 residues. V lost 3 bases and J 0 bases, leaving 12 bases between the germline ends. This CDR3 is CASSFRTMTSYEQYF. CDR3 coding DNA: TGTGCCAGCAGTTTCCGCACGATGACCTCCTACGAGCAGTACTTC.

The V gene is TRBV6-5, the J gene TRBJ1-5, with D unclear. Germline V gene lookup returns CDR1 MNHEY and CDR2 SVGAGI. The CDR3 is 13 residues long. V was shortened by 6 bases and J by 4 bases, with 10 bases between the two germline ends. The CDR3, as DNA: TGTGCCAGCAGCACCAGTCTAAATCAGCCCCAGCATTTT. It translates to CASSTSLNQPQHF.